A single sample gave rise to the 23 T cell receptor beta chains below, sequenced in a study of blood T cells in healthy people across ages. For the second PCR, which ran for 7 to 11 cycles, a sample-barcoded 5' primer and a J-beta primer mix were used. TCRdb passed the 5' RACE reads through MiXCR, listing each CDR3 protein once. The profile covers roughly 730,000 distinct CDR3 sequences, with 56% appearing a single time and 20% to 30% taken by the ten largest. The sequencing input was blood. All receptors derive from a man aged 40-49 years in good health.

The chain couples TRBV5-1 to TRBJ1-1; 8 nucleotides line up with TRBD1. This CDR3 has 15 residues. Germline loops: CDR1 SGHRS, CDR2 YFSETQ. J lost 4 bases, V lost 4 bases, and 9 bases had no gene match. CDR3 DNA sequence: TGCGCCAGCAGCCCCTCCCCACAGGGGGGCACTGAAGCTTTCTTT. Translation gives CASSPSPQGGTEAFF.

The J gene is TRBJ2-7, the V gene TRBV6-2 or TRBV6-3, with D maybe TRBD2 (6 bases). Trimming took 6 bases from V and 0 from J, leaving 18 bases between them. The CDR3 contains 16 residues. Germline-derived CDR1 and CDR2 are MNHEY and SVGEGT. The CDR3 coding sequence is TGTGCCAGCAGCTCCGACCCGACTAGTAACTCCTACGAGCAGTACTTC. It specifies CASSSDPTSNSYEQYF.

The chain uses TRBV24-1 and TRBJ2-3; 7 bases line up with TRBD1. The CDR3 is 17 residues long. V gave up 9 bases and J gave up 6 bases; unmatched junction bases: 20. Germline V gives CDR1 KGHDR, CDR2 SFDVKD. The CDR3 loop reads CATRGPRQGGFSDTQYF. The CDR3 nucleotides are TGTGCCACCCGTGGGCCTCGACAGGGCGGGTTCAGTGATACGCAGTATTTT.

This sequence joins TRBV12-3 or TRBV12-4 and TRBJ2-3; D not resolved. V lost 6 bases and J lost 0, with 13 bases in between. The CDR3 contains 15 residues. The CDR3 sequence: CASRGSVSSTDTQYF. The CDR3 nucleotides read TGTGCCAGCAGGGGTTCGGTGTCTAGCACAGATACGCAGTATTTT.

The chain is built from TRBV7-9 and TRBJ2-3; no definite D call. CDR1 is SEHNR, CDR2 FQNEAQ, per germline (reference sequence). Trimming took 1 base from V and 4 from J, leaving 6 bases between them. CDR3 length: 13 amino acids. In DNA, the CDR3 is TGTGCCAGCAGCTTAGGAGTTCCAGATACGCAGTATTTT. Translated: CASSLGVPDTQYF.

This sequence joins TRBV5-6 and TRBJ2-6, with 8 bases identical to TRBD2. The CDR3 spans 18 residues. Germline values: CDR1 SGHDT, CDR2 YYEEEE. V shed 4 bases, J shed 0 bases, and the junction held 9 bases outside the gene matches. The chain's CDR3 is CASSMSGGLLSGANVLTF. The CDR3, as DNA: TGTGCCAGCAGCATGAGCGGGGGTCTCCTCTCTGGGGCCAACGTCCTGACTTTC. The complete variable domain, with remaining parts taken from reference TRBV5-6 and TRBJ2-6, reads DAGVTQSPTHLIKTRGQQVTLRCSPKSGHDTVSWYQQALGQGPQFIFQYYEEEERQRGNFPDRFSGHQFPNYSSELNVNALLLGDSALYLCASSMSGGLLSGANVLTFGAGSRLTVL.

The chain recombines TRBV20-1 with TRBJ2-5, with D perhaps matching TRBD2 (5 bases). Germline V CDR1 and CDR2: DFQATT, SNEGSKA (reference sequence). The CDR3 has 16 amino acids. V was shortened by 0 bases and J by 5 bases, with 19 bases between the two germline ends. CDR3 DNA: TGCAGTGCTAGAGATAGAGGGCGAAGGCAGATGGAGACCCAGTACTTC. Its protein product is CSARDRGRRQMETQYF.

This clonotype was seen more than once but under ten times. The genes are TRBV9 and TRBJ2-5, with TRBD1 as a possible D gene (5 bases). Between the trimmed V and J ends, which lost 4 bases and 5 bases, there was a span of 18 bases. Germline V gene sequence: CDR1 SGDLS, CDR2 YYNGEE. The CDR3 extends over 15 amino acids. CDR3 region: CASSPRLGARETQYF. The CDR3, as DNA: TGTGCCAGCAGCCCCCGGTTAGGGGCGAGGGAGACCCAGTACTTC.

This clonotype was counted at least ten times. This sequence joins TRBV25-1 and TRBJ2-4; TRBD1 matches at 12 bases. V shed 4 bases, J shed 7 bases, and the junction held 2 bases outside the gene matches. Germline-derived CDR1 and CDR2 are MGHDK and SYGVNS. The CDR3 runs 14 residues. Here the CDR3 reads CASSGDRGLNIQYF. Here the CDR3 DNA reads TGTGCCAGCAGTGGGGACAGGGGGCTCAACATTCAGTACTTC. Variable domain in full (rest from reference TRBV25-1 and TRBJ2-4): EADIYQTPRYLVIGTGKKITLECSQTMGHDKMYWYQQDPGMELHLIHYSYGVNSTEKGDLSSESTVSRIRTEHFPLTLESARPSHTSQYLCASSGDRGLNIQYFGAGTRLSVL.

V usage is TRBV7-9 and J usage is TRBJ1-4, with 8 bases fitting TRBD1. Trimming removed 3 bases from V and 8 bases from J; junction bases left unmatched: 2. The CDR3 runs to 13 residues. Germline loops: CDR1 SEHNR, CDR2 FQNEAQ (reference sequence). The DNA of the CDR3 is TGTGCCAGCAGCTTCCGGACAGGGGAAAAACTGTTTTTT. Its protein product is CASSFRTGEKLFF.

This clonotype appeared a single time. The CDR3 DNA reads as TGTGCCAGCAGGTTCAGGATGGGGGACACAGATACGCAGTATTTT. Translating gives CASRFRMGDTDTQYF. The V gene is TRBV2, the J gene TRBJ2-3; D tentatively fits TRBD1 or TRBD2 (5 bases each). The CDR3 runs 15 residues. The germline V gene has CDR1 SNHLY and CDR2 FYNNEI. V lost 6 bases to trimming and J lost 2 bases, with 15 bases between them.

The rearrangement uses TRBV28 and TRBJ2-2; D remains unclear. This CDR3 region has 15 residues. Germline CDR1 reads MDHEN; CDR2 reads SYDVKM. V lost 3 bases and J 2 bases, leaving 10 bases between the germline ends. Here the CDR3 reads CASSFMATNTGELFF. The DNA for the CDR3 is TGTGCCAGCAGTTTTATGGCGACCAACACCGGGGAGCTGTTTTTT.

J is TRBJ2-7 and V is TRBV20-1, with D perhaps given as TRBD1 or TRBD2 (7 bases each). The CDR3 has 16 amino acids. The V gene lost 0 bases and the J gene lost 3 bases, with 18 bases spanning the gap. Germline V gives CDR1 DFQATT, CDR2 SNEGSKA (reference sequence). The DNA for the CDR3 is TGCAGTGCTAGAGACCACAGGGGAGGGACGATCTACGAGCAGTACTTC. This encodes CSARDHRGGTIYEQYF.

This clonotype was seen more than once but under ten times. V usage is TRBV28 and J usage is TRBJ2-4; D remains ambiguous. The V gene's germline CDR1 is MDHEN and CDR2 SYDVKM. V lost 5 bases to trimming and J lost 0 bases, with 8 bases between them. The CDR3 spans 14 residues. Here the CDR3 reads CASSLHRAKNIQYF. The CDR3 nucleotides are TGTGCCAGCAGTCTACACCGAGCCAAAAACATTCAGTACTTC.

The gene calls are TRBV7-2 and TRBJ2-7; 9 nucleotides agree with TRBD2. CDR3 length: 15 amino acids. V was pared by 5 bases and J by 0 bases, with 5 bases of the junction left unmatched. Germline-derived CDR1 and CDR2 are SGHTA and FQGNSA. CDR3 amino acids: CASSGSGSPSYEQYF. The CDR3 bases are TGTGCCAGCAGCGGTAGCGGGAGTCCCTCCTACGAGCAGTACTTC.

In its sample, this clonotype was seen a few times. The chain employs TRBV10-3 and TRBJ2-4, with 11 bases identical to TRBD1. This CDR3 has 15 residues. Per germline, CDR1 ENHRY and CDR2 SYGVKD. Germline trimming cut 3 bases from V and 8 bases from J; bases unmatched to any gene: 6. The CDR3 DNA reads as TGTGCCATCAGTGAAGCCGGGACAGGGGGAGACATTCAGTACTTC. Residues: CAISEAGTGGDIQYF.

This clonotype was counted many times. The CDR3 nucleotides are TGCAGTGCTAGAGGGGGGGTCTATGGCTACACCTTC. Protein sequence: CSARGGVYGYTF. The V and J genes are TRBV20-1 and TRBJ1-2, with D possibly matching TRBD1 (5 bases). This CDR3 has 12 amino acids. Looked up from germline, CDR1 is DFQATT and CDR2 is SNEGSKA (reference sequence). V lost 1 base and J lost 4, with 7 bases in between.

CDR3 sequence (DNA): TGTGCCAGCAGCGTAGAGTTAAGGGGGTACACCACCGGGGAGCTGTTTTTT. This gives the protein CASSVELRGYTTGELFF. The chain employs TRBV9 and TRBJ2-2; maybe TRBD1 (6 bases). The V gene lost 0 bases and the J gene lost 4 bases, with 16 bases spanning the gap. The V gene's germline CDR1 is SGDLS and CDR2 YYNGEE. The CDR3 has 17 amino acids.

This clonotype came up a few times. The chain carries TRBV24-1 and TRBJ2-1, with TRBD1 matching over 7 bases. The CDR3 extends over 15 amino acids. The V gene's germline CDR1 is KGHDR and CDR2 SFDVKD. The V gene end was trimmed by 3 bases and the J gene end by 2 bases; junction bases not matched to a gene: 3. CDR3 sequence reads: CATSDQGQPYNEQFF. In nucleotides, the CDR3 is TGTGCCACCAGTGATCAGGGACAGCCCTACAATGAGCAGTTCTTC.

The chain is built from TRBV27 and TRBJ1-2, with 7 bases that match TRBD1. V shed 0 bases and J 4 bases; nucleotides not matched to a gene: 11. Germline CDR1 is MNHEY and CDR2 is SMNVEV (reference sequence). The CDR3 has 17 residues. The CDR3 sequence is CASSLSLASGQAYGYTF. CDR3 DNA: TGTGCCAGCAGTTTATCCCTCGCCTCCGGACAGGCCTATGGCTACACCTTC.

This rearrangement joins TRBV20-1 to TRBJ2-7, with 9 bases lining up with TRBD2. This CDR3 region has 13 residues. After removal of 4 bases from V and 6 bases from J, the junction contained 7 bases not matched to a gene. Germline CDR1 reads DFQATT; CDR2 reads SNEGSKA (reference sequence). The CDR3 reads CSATIAGEGEQYF. The CDR3, as DNA: TGCAGTGCTACCATAGCGGGAGAAGGCGAGCAGTACTTC.

This clonotype was picked up one time. Mismatch with germline at one junction end may stem from a read error. The CDR3 sequence is CAGSPQDRGETQYF. CDR3 bases: TGTGCCGGCAGCCCCCAGGACAGGGGGGAGACCCAGTACTTC. V usage is TRBV4-2 and J usage is TRBJ2-7; 10 bases fit TRBD1. Judging by the DNA end, TRBJ2-5 fits better; the J call may be wrong. Germline CDR1 is LGHNA and CDR2 is YNFKEQ. CDR3 length equals 14 residues.

This clonotype appeared a single time. The J gene is TRBJ1-2, the V gene TRBV5-1, with D unclear. The V end lost 2 bases, the J end lost 4 bases, and 12 bases lay between the germline ends. This CDR3 contains 14 residues. Germline lookup yields CDR1 SGHRS and CDR2 YFSETQ. The CDR3: CASSFSESSYGYTF. The CDR3, as DNA: TGCGCCAGCAGCTTTTCCGAGTCGTCCTATGGCTACACCTTC. The complete variable domain, with remaining parts taken from reference TRBV5-1 and TRBJ1-2, reads KAGVTQTPRYLIKTRGQQVTLSCSPISGHRSVSWYQQTPGQGLQFLFEYFSETQRNKGNFPGRFSGRQFSNSRSEMNVSTLELGDSALYLCASSFSESSYGYTFGSGTRLTVV.